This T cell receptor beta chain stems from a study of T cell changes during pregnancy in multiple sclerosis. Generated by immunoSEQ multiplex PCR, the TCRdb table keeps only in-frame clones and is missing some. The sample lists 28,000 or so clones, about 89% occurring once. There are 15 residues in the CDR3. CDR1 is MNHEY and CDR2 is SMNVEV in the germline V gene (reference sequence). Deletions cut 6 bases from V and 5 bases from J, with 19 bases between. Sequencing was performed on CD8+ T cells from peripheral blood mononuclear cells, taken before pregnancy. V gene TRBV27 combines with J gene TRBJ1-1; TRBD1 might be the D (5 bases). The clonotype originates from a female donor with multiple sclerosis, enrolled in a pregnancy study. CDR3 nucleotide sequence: TGTGCCAGCAGCCACTATTGGACACGAGAGACTGAAGCTTTCTTT. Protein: CASSHYWTRETEAFF.